These 19 T cell receptor beta chains were all obtained from the same sample, sequenced in a study of cytomegalovirus exposure and HLA in healthy donors. 60 Vbeta and 13 Jbeta primers were used in PCR. The assay was immunoSEQ multiplex PCR, and TCRdb's table has in-frame clones only and misses some. The data show over 130,000 clones, with just under 85% seen just once and 1.4% held by the top ten. The sequenced sample consisted of PBMCs. The source of these receptors is a man under 40 in good health and CMV-seropositive.

The genes are TRBV28 and TRBJ2-7; D possibly corresponds to TRBD1 (6 bases). CDR3 size: 12 residues. With 2 bases removed from V and 12 bases from J, the gap between germline ends came to 14 bases. Germline assignment: CDR1 MDHEN and CDR2 SYDVKM. This CDR3 is CASSLGTGHLYF. The DNA of the CDR3 is TGTGCCAGCAGTTTAGGGACGGGACATTTGTACTTC.

The chain recombines TRBV6-6 with TRBJ2-7; D perhaps matches TRBD2 (5 bases). The CDR3 is 16 amino acids. Trimming took off 6 bases at V and 0 bases at J, with 18 bases between the two ends. CDR1 is MNHNY and CDR2 is SVGAGI in the germline V gene (reference sequence). This chain's CDR3 is CASSPQLTRDSYEQYF. CDR3 coding DNA: TGTGCCAGCAGCCCCCAACTTACTAGAGACTCCTACGAGCAGTACTTC.

The rearrangement links TRBV29-1 to TRBJ2-5; perhaps TRBD1 as D (6 bases). V was cut by 7 bases and J by 5 bases, with 17 bases left in between. Per the germline V gene, CDR1 is SQVTM and CDR2 is ANQGSEA. The CDR3 has 13 residues. The CDR3 coding sequence is TGCAGCGCCGAACAGGGTTCAGGGGAGACCCAGTACTTC. It is translated as CSAEQGSGETQYF.

V usage is TRBV9 and J usage is TRBJ2-2; D not certain. The CDR3 totals 13 residues. V was clipped by 0 bases and J by 8 bases, with 8 bases between them. Looked up from germline, CDR1 is SGDLS and CDR2 is YYNGEE. The CDR3 here is CASSVATGGELFF. The CDR3 nucleotides read TGTGCCAGCAGCGTAGCTACGGGTGGGGAGCTGTTTTTT. The whole variable domain, remainder taken from reference TRBV9 and TRBJ2-2, is DSGVTQTPKHLITATGQRVTLRCSPRSGDLSVYWYQQSLDQGLQFLIQYYNGEERAKGNILERFSAQQFPDLHSELNLSSLELGDSALYFCASSVATGGELFFGEGSRLTVL.

In DNA, the CDR3 is TGTGCCAGCAGCCCACGGACAGGGCCCGTTGGAAGCACTGAAGCTTTCTTT. It specifies CASSPRTGPVGSTEAFF. This sequence joins TRBV9 and TRBJ1-1; 8 bases are a match to TRBD1. The CDR3 sequence is 17 residues long. From germline, CDR1 is SGDLS and CDR2 YYNGEE. Losses at the gene ends were 4 bases for V and 4 bases for J; bases not matched to a gene: 15. Full variable domain (outside the CDR3, taken from reference TRBV9 and TRBJ1-1): DSGVTQTPKHLITATGQRVTLRCSPRSGDLSVYWYQQSLDQGLQFLIQYYNGEERAKGNILERFSAQQFPDLHSELNLSSLELGDSALYFCASSPRTGPVGSTEAFFGQGTRLTVV.

The chain combines TRBV28 with TRBJ1-1, with D tentatively TRBD1 (5 bases). V lost 3 bases and J 11 bases, leaving 22 bases between the germline ends. Germline CDR1 MDHEN, CDR2 SYDVKM. CDR3 length equals 15 residues. This CDR3 reads CASSLDPATGSGAFF. The CDR3 DNA sequence: TGTGCCAGCAGTTTGGATCCAGCCACTGGATCAGGGGCTTTCTTT.

This clone was detected only a few times. This sequence joins TRBV13 and TRBJ1-1; unclear D gene. The CDR3 spans 15 residues. With 2 bases removed from V and 3 bases from J, the gap between germline ends came to 13 bases. CDR1 PRHDT and CDR2 FYEKMQ come from the germline V gene (reference sequence). CDR3 protein: CASSLRGSGDTEAFF. The DNA of the CDR3 is TGTGCCAGCAGCTTACGGGGAAGTGGGGACACTGAAGCTTTCTTT.

V gene TRBV11-3 combines with J gene TRBJ2-2; 10 bases align to TRBD2. The ends lost 4 bases at V and 2 bases at J; junction bases unmatched: 10. The CDR3 runs 18 residues. Looked up from germline, CDR1 is SGHNT and CDR2 is YENEEA. CDR3 sequence: CASSSQRGGRSNTGELFF. DNA for the CDR3: TGTGCCAGCAGCTCCCAGCGGGGGGGCCGGAGTAACACCGGGGAGCTGTTTTTT.

The rearrangement joins TRBV29-1 to TRBJ2-7; 8 nucleotides match TRBD1. The CDR3 sequence is 13 residues long. V lost 6 bases and J lost 5; bases outside the gene matches: 9. Germline-derived CDR1 and CDR2 are SQVTM and ANQGSEA. CDR3 DNA sequence: TGCAGCGTCAAGGACAGGGAATGGAACGAGCAGTACTTC. Its translation: CSVKDREWNEQYF.

The chain carries TRBV5-1 and TRBJ2-5; the D gene is possibly TRBD1 (6 bases). This CDR3 contains 15 residues. CDR1 is SGHRS and CDR2 is YFSETQ in the germline V gene. Between the trimmed V and J ends, which lost 5 bases and 3 bases, there was a span of 17 bases. The CDR3 nucleotides are TGCGCCAGCAGAGCACGCACAGGGAGTGAAGAGACCCAGTACTTC. This translates into CASRARTGSEETQYF. Full variable domain (outside the CDR3, taken from reference TRBV5-1 and TRBJ2-5): KAGVTQTPRYLIKTRGQQVTLSCSPISGHRSVSWYQQTPGQGLQFLFEYFSETQRNKGNFPGRFSGRQFSNSRSEMNVSTLELGDSALYLCASRARTGSEETQYFGPGTRLLVL.

The chain is built from TRBV29-1 and TRBJ2-2; 7 positions match TRBD2. Germline-derived CDR1 and CDR2 are SQVTM and ANQGSEA. This CDR3 spans 15 amino acids. V lost 6 bases and J lost 0; bases outside the gene matches: 7. The CDR3 loop reads CSVSLAGTNTGELFF. The CDR3 region has the DNA TGCAGCGTCTCCTTAGCGGGCACGAACACCGGGGAGCTGTTTTTT.

The rearrangement links TRBV4-2 to TRBJ1-2, with a possible D match to TRBD1 (5 bases). Germline CDR1 reads LGHNA; CDR2 reads YNFKEQ. This CDR3 region has 18 residues. V was pared by 3 bases and J by 1 base, with 21 bases between. In DNA, the CDR3 is TGTGCCAGCAGCCAGGGAGAGTCCGTCGGGGGTGGTAACTATGGCTACACCTTC. The encoded protein is CASSQGESVGGGNYGYTF.

This clone is a singleton in its sample. J is TRBJ2-3 and V is TRBV30; 13 nucleotides agree with TRBD2. CDR3 length: 16 residues. Germline V gene sequence: CDR1 GTSNPN, CDR2 SVGIG (reference sequence). V dropped 2 bases and J dropped 3; count of bases not matched to a gene: 5. CDR3 nucleotide sequence: TGTGCCTGGAGTCCGGGACTAGCGGGGTTGACAGATACGCAGTATTTT. Its protein product is CAWSPGLAGLTDTQYF.

The chain is built from TRBV2 and TRBJ2-5, with unresolved D. Judging by the DNA end, TRBJ2-7 fits better; the J call may be wrong. The V gene's germline CDR1 is SNHLY and CDR2 FYNNEI. The CDR3 consists of 12 residues. CDR3 loop: CASKRILGEQYF. CDR3 DNA sequence: TGTGCCAGCAAAAGGATCTTGGGCGAGCAGTACTTC.

The V call is TRBV2, the J call TRBJ2-5; 7 nucleotides agree with TRBD2. The CDR3 consists of 15 residues. Unmatched junction bases numbered 10, after V lost 5 bases and J lost 4 bases. Germline lookup yields CDR1 SNHLY and CDR2 FYNNEI. The CDR3 region has the DNA TGTGCCAGCAGTTGGGTGGGAGGGGCGGGAGAGACCCAGTACTTC. It specifies CASSWVGGAGETQYF.

The V and J genes are TRBV7-3 and TRBJ2-1; 10 nucleotides align to TRBD1. With V trimmed by 3 bases and J by 8 bases, 4 bases remained unmatched. This CDR3 is built from 14 residues. The germline V gene has CDR1 SGHTA and CDR2 FQGTGA. CDR3 in amino acids: CASSFYGQGDEQFF. The DNA of the CDR3 is TGTGCCAGCAGCTTTTACGGACAGGGGGATGAGCAGTTCTTC.

This chain connects TRBV5-1 to TRBJ1-4; D is unresolved. The CDR3 covers 14 residues. V lost 2 bases, J lost 0 bases, and 5 bases lay in between. Germline V gives CDR1 SGHRS, CDR2 YFSETQ. The CDR3 DNA follows: TGCGCCAGCAGCTTACAGCCAACTAATGAAAAACTGTTTTTT. It translates to CASSLQPTNEKLFF.

This chain uses TRBV6-1 with TRBJ1-1; 10 nucleotides match TRBD1. The CDR3 runs 15 residues. Trimming removed 5 bases from V and 0 bases from J; junction bases left unmatched: 3. Germline lookup yields CDR1 MNHNS and CDR2 SASEGT. The CDR3 DNA follows: TGTGCCAGCAGTTGGACAGGGGGGGTGAACACTGAAGCTTTCTTT. This encodes CASSWTGGVNTEAFF.

The V and J genes are TRBV6-5 and TRBJ1-4; a possible D gene is TRBD1 (5 bases). Germline V lookup: CDR1 MNHEY, CDR2 SVGAGI. The CDR3 has 15 residues. V lost 5 bases and J 5 bases, leaving 15 bases between the germline ends. CDR3: CASSPTPGENEKLFF. CDR3 coding DNA: TGTGCCAGCAGTCCCACCCCGGGGGAAAATGAAAAACTGTTTTTT.